This TCR beta chain was obtained from a study of blood T cells in healthy people across ages. Turning to the study itself: Template switching caught about one barcoded beta molecule for each two T cells.

Each individual donor underwent a draw of roughly 10 milliliters of peripheral blood. Sample-barcoded 5' priming and a J-beta primer mix drove a second PCR of 7 to 11 cycles. There were at least 3 million CDR3-containing paired-end reads obtained from each sample. In TCRdb, the 5' RACE reads were re-called with MiXCR into one record per CDR3 protein. There are approximately 800,000 distinct CDR3 sequences in the sample; approximately 65% occur only once, and about a quarter lies in the top ten. The germline CDR1 and CDR2 sequences are SGHAT and FQDESV (reference sequence). CDR3 size: 15 residues. J is TRBJ2-4 and V is TRBV11-1; TRBD1 might be the D (5 bases). TRBJ2-7 explains the end of the DNA better; the J call may be wrong. This clonotype was sampled from a man aged 30-40 years in good health. Sequencing used blood. This chain's CDR3 is CASSEFGHPSYEQYF. The CDR3 DNA follows: TGTGCCAGCAGTGAATTCGGACACCCGTCCTACGAGCAGTACTTC.